This T cell receptor beta chain was identified during a study of T cell responses to AZD1222 COVID-19 vaccine. Overall study results and limits: Spike-spanning, vaccine-associated CD4 TCRs were dominant at 160-218 and 743-854. Just five or six AZD1222 recipients tested seropositive at baseline. Following two doses of AZD1222, Spike-specific TCR breadth and depth rose.

CDR1 and CDR2 from the germline V gene are SEHNR and FQNEAQ (reference sequence). Trimming pared 1 base from V and 3 bases from J, leaving 7 bases between. This CDR3 is built from 15 residues. The repertoire was sequenced with immunoSEQ multiplex PCR; TCRdb's copy has only in-frame clones and lacks some. The data contain some 150,000 clones, around 93% of them singletons. On this clone itself: The antigen remains unidentified.

The chain carries TRBV7-9 and TRBJ1-6, with no clear D. The sequenced sample was peripheral blood, obtained on day 0 of AZD1222 vaccination. This sequence was found in an adult in good health. The CDR3 sequence is CASSLGADYNSPLHF. CDR3 DNA: TGTGCCAGCAGCTTAGGGGCAGACTATAATTCACCCCTCCACTTT.